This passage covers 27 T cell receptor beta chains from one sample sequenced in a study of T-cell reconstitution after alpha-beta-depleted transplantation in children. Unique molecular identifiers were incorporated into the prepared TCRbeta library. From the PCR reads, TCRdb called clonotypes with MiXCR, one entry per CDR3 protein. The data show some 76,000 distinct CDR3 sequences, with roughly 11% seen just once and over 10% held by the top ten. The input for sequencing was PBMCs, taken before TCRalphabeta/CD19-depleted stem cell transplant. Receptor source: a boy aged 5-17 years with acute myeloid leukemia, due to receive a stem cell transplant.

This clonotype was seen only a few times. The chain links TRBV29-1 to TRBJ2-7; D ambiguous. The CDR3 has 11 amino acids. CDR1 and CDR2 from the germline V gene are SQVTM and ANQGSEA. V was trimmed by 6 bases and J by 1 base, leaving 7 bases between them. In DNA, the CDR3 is TGCAGCGTGGGGTTTTCCTACGAGCAGTACTTC. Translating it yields CSVGFSYEQYF.

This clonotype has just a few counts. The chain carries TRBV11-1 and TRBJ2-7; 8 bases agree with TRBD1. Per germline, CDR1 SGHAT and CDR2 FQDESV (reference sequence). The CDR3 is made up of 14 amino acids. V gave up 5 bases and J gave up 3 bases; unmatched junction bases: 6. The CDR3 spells CASSPGQGLYEQYV. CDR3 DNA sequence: TGTGCCAGCAGCCCCGGACAGGGACTCTACGAGCAGTACGTC.

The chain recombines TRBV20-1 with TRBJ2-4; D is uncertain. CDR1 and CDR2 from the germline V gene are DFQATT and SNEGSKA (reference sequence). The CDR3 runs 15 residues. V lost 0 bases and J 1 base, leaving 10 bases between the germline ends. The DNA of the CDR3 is TGCAGTGCTAGAGATCCCCGGGTTGCCAAAAACATTCAGTACTTC. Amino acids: CSARDPRVAKNIQYF.

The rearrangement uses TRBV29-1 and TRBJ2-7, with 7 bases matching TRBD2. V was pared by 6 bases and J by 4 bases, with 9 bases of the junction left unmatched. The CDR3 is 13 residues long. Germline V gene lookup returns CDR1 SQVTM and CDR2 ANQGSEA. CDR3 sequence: CSVRGGNLYEQYF. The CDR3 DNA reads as TGCAGCGTCCGGGGAGGGAATCTATACGAGCAGTACTTC.

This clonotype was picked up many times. The chain's CDR3 is CASKSPGRTPYEQYF. CDR3 DNA: TGTGCCAGCAAGTCGCCGGGACGGACGCCCTACGAGCAGTACTTC. The gene calls are TRBV6-1 and TRBJ2-7; the D gene could be TRBD1 or TRBD2 (5 bases each). Trimming took 7 bases from V and 2 from J, leaving 18 bases between them. The CDR3 extends over 15 amino acids. Per germline, CDR1 MNHNS and CDR2 SASEGT.

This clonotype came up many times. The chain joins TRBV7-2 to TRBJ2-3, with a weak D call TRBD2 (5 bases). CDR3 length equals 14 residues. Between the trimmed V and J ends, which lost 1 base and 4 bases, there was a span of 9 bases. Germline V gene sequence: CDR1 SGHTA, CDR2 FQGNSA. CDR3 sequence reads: CASSLGGEADTQYF. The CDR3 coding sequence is TGTGCCAGCAGCTTAGGGGGAGAGGCAGATACGCAGTATTTT.

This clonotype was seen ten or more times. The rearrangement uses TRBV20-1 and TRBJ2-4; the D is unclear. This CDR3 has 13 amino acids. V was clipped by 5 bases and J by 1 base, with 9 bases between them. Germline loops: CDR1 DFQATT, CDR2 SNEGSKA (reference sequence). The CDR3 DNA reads TGCAGTGCTGATAAACTTGCCAAAAACATTCAGTACTTC. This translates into CSADKLAKNIQYF.

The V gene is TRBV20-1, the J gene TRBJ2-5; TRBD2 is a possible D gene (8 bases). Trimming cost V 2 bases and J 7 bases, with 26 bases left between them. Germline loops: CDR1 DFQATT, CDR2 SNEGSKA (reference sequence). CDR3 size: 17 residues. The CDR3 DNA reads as TGCAGTGCTAGAACCGACTTCAGGGACAGTCGGGGGGGGACCCAGTACTTC. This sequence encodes CSARTDFRDSRGGTQYF.

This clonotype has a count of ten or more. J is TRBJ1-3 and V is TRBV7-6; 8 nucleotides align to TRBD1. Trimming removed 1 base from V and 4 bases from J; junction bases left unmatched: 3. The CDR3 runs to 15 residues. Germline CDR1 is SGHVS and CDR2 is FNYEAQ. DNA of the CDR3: TGTGCCAGCAGCTTAGGCCGGACAGGGGGAAACACCATATATTTT. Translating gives CASSLGRTGGNTIYF.

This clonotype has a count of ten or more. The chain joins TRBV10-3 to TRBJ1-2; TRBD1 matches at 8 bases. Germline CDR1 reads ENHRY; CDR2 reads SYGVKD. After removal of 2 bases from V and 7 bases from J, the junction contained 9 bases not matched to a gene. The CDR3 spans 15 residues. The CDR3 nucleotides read TGTGCCATCAGTGAGGCTGGCCAGGGGGCGGTTGGCTACACCTTC. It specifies CAISEAGQGAVGYTF.

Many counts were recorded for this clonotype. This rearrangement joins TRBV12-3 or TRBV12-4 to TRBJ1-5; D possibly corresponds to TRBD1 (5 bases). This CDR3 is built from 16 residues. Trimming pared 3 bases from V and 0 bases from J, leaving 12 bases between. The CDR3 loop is CASSFYRGTSNQPQHF. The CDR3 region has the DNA TGTGCCAGCAGTTTTTATAGGGGCACTAGCAATCAGCCCCAGCATTTT.

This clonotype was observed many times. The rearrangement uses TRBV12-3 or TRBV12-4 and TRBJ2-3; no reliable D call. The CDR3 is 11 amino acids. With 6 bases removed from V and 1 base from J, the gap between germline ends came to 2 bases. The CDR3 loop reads CASSRTDTQYF. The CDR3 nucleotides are TGTGCCAGCAGCCGCACAGATACGCAGTATTTT.

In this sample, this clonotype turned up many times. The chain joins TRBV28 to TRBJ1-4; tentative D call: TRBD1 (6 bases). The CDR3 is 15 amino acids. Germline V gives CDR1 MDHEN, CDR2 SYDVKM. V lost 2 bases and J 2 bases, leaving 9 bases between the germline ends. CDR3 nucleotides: TGTGCCAGCAGTTTAAGGGGGTGGACTAATGAAAAACTGTTTTTT. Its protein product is CASSLRGWTNEKLFF.

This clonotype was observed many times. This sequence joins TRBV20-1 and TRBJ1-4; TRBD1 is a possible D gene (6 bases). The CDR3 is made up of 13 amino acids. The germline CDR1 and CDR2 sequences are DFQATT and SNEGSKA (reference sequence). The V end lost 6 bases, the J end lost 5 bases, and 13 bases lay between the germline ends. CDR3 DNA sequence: TGCAGTGCCTACGACAGGATAAATGAAAAACTGTTTTTT. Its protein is CSAYDRINEKLFF.

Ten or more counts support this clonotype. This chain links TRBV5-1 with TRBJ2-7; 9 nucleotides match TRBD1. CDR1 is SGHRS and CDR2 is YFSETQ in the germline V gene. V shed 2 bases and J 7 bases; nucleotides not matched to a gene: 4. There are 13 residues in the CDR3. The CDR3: CASSFQTGGEQYF. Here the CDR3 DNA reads TGCGCCAGCAGCTTCCAGACAGGGGGAGAGCAGTACTTC.

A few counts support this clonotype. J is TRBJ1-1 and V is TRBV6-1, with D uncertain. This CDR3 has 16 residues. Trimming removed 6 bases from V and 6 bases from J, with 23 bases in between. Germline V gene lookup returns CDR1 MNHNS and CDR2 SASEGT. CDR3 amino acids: CASSRRPVGTLSEAFF. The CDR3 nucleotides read TGTGCCAGCAGCCGACGACCCGTCGGTACACTGTCTGAAGCTTTCTTT.

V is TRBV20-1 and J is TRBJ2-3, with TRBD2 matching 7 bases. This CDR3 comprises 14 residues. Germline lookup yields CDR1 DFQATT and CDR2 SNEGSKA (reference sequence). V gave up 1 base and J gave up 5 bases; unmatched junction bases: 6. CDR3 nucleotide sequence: TGCAGTGCTAGAGCGGGGGGAGTGGTAGATACGCAGTATTTT. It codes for CSARAGGVVDTQYF.

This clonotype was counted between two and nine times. The CDR3 nucleotides read TGTGCCAGCAGGGAAGGGACAGGTTATAGCAATCAGCCCCAGCATTTT. Protein product: CASREGTGYSNQPQHF. The rearrangement joins TRBV12-3 or TRBV12-4 to TRBJ1-5, with 8 bases that match TRBD1. The V gene end was trimmed by 6 bases and the J gene end by 0 bases; junction bases not matched to a gene: 7. The CDR3 extends over 16 amino acids.

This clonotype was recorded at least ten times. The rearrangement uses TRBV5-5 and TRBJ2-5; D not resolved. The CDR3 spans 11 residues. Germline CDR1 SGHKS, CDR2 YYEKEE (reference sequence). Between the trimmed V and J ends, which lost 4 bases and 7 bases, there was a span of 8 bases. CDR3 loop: CASSATWTQYF. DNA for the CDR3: TGTGCCAGCAGCGCGACCTGGACCCAGTACTTC.

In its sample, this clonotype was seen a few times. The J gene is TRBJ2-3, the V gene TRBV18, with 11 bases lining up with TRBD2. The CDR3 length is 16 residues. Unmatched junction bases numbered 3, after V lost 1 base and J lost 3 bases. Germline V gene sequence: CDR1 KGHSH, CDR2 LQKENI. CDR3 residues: CASSPLTSGATDTQYF. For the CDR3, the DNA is TGTGCCAGCTCACCACTGACTAGCGGGGCTACAGATACGCAGTATTTT.

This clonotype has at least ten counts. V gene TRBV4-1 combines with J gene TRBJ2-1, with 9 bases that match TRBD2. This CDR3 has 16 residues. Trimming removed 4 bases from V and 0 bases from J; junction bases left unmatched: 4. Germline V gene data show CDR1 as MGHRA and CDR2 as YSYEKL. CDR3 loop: CASSRGLASSYNEQFF. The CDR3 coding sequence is TGCGCCAGCAGCCGTGGACTAGCGAGCTCCTACAATGAGCAGTTCTTC.

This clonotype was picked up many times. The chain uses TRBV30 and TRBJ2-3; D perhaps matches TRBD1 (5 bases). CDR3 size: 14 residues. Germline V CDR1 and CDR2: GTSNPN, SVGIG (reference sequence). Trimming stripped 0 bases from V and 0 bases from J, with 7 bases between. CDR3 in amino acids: CAWSVRQSTDTQYF. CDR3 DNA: TGTGCCTGGAGTGTACGACAGAGCACAGATACGCAGTATTTT.

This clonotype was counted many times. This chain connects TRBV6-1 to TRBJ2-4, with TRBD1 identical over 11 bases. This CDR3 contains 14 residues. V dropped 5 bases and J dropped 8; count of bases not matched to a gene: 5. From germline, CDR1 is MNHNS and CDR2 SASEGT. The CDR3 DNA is TGTGCCAGCAGTATGGGGACAGGGGGAGACATTCAGTACTTC. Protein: CASSMGTGGDIQYF.

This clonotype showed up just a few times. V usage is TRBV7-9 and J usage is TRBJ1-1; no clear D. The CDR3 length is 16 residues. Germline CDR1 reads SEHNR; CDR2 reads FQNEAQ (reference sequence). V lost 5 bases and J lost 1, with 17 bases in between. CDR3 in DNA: TGTGCCAGCAGCAAGTTGTCACGGCTACCGAACACTGAAGCTTTCTTT. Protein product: CASSKLSRLPNTEAFF. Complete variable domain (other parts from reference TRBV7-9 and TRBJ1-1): DTGVSQNPRHKITKRGQNVTFRCDPISEHNRLYWYRQTLGQGPEFLTYFQNEAQLEKSRLLSDRFSAERPKGSFSTLEIQRTEQGDSAMYLCASSKLSRLPNTEAFFGQGTRLTVV.

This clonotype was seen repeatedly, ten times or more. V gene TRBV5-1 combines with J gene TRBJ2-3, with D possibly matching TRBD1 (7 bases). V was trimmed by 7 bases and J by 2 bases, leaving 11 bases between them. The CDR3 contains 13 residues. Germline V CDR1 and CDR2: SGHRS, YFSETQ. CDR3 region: CASAEGATDTQYF. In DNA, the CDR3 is TGCGCCAGCGCGGAGGGGGCCACAGATACGCAGTATTTT. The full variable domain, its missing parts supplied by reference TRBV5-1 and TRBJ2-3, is KAGVTQTPRYLIKTRGQQVTLSCSPISGHRSVSWYQQTPGQGLQFLFEYFSETQRNKGNFPGRFSGRQFSNSRSEMNVSTLELGDSALYLCASAEGATDTQYFGPGTRLTVL.

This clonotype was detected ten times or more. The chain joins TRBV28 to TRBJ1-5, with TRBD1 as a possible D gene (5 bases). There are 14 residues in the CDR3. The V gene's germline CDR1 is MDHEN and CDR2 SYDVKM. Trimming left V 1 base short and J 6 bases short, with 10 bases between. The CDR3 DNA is TGTGCCAGCAGTTTATACGGGGACGGTCAGCCCCAGCATTTT. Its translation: CASSLYGDGQPQHF.

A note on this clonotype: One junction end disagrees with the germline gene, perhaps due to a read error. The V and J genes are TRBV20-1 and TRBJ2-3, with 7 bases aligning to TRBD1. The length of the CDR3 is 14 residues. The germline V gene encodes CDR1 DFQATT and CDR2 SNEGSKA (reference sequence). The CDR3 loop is CSARGEGGIDTQYF. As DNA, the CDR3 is TGCAGTGCCAGAGGTGAAGGGGGCATAGATACGCAGTATTTT.